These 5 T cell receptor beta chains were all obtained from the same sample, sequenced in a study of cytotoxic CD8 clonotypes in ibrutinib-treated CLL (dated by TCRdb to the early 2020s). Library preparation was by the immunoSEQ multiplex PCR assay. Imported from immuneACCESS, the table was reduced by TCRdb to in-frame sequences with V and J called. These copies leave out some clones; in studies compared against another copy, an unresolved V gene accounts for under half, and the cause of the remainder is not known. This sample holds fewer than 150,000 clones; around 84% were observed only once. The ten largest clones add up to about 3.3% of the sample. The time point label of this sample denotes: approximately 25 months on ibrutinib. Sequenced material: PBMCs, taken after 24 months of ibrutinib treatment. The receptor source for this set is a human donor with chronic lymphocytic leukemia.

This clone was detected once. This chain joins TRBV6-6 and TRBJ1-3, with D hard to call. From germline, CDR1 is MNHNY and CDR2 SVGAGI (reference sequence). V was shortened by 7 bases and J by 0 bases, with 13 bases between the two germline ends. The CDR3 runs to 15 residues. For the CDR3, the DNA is TGTGCCAGCACCCCGTTAGAGGACTCTGGAAACACCATATATTTT. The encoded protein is CASTPLEDSGNTIYF.

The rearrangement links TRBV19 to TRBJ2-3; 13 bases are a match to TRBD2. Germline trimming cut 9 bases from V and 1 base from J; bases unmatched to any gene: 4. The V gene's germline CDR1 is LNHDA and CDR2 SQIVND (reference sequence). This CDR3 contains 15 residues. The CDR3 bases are TGTGCCAGCGCGACTAGCGGGGGGCGCACAGATACGCAGTATTTT. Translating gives CASATSGGRTDTQYF.

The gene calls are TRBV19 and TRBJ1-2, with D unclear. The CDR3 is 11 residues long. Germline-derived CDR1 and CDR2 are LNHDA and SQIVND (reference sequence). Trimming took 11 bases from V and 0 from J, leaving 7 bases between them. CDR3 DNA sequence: TGTGCCGTGTTTACTAACTATGGCTACACCTTC. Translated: CAVFTNYGYTF.

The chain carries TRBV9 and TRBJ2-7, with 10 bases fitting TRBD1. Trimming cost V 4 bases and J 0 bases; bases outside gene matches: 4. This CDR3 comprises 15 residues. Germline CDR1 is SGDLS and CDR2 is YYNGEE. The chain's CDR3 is CASSIGQGVSYEQYF. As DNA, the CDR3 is TGTGCCAGCAGCATCGGACAGGGGGTCTCCTACGAGCAGTACTTC.

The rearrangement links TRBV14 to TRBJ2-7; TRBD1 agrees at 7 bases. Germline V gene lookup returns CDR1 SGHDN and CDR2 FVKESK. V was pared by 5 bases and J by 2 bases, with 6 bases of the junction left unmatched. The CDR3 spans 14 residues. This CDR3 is CASSLTGFPYEQYF. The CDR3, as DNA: TGTGCCAGCAGCTTGACAGGGTTTCCCTACGAGCAGTACTTC.